These 8 T cell receptor beta chains were sequenced from one sample in a study of blood T cell repertoires in COVID-19. The data were produced by immunoSEQ multiplex PCR, yet TCRdb's version contains in-frame clones alone and is incomplete. The sample lists around 190,000 clones, around 76% occurring once. Sequencing was done on a sample of peripheral blood. Receptors were obtained from a woman aged 55-70 years with COVID-19, enrolled during active disease.

J is TRBJ2-1 and V is TRBV29-1, with 8 bases lining up with TRBD2. The V gene end was trimmed by 0 bases and the J gene end by 5 bases; junction bases not matched to a gene: 9. Germline assignment: CDR1 SQVTM and CDR2 ANQGSEA. There are 16 residues in the CDR3. CDR3 protein: CSVEDFTRGANNEQFF. The DNA of the CDR3 is TGCAGCGTTGAAGATTTCACGCGGGGGGCCAACAATGAGCAGTTCTTC.

This clone was seen a few times. J is TRBJ1-5 and V is TRBV28; 9 bases map to TRBD1. With 4 bases clipped from V and 6 bases from J, the junction kept 13 bases outside the gene matches. Germline V lookup: CDR1 MDHEN, CDR2 SYDVKM. The CDR3 contains 17 residues. The CDR3 nucleotides are TGTGCCAGCAGTTCCGGACAGGGGAAATCGGCAAGTCAGCCCCAGCATTTT. Its translation: CASSSGQGKSASQPQHF.

The V and J genes are TRBV3-1 (or the pseudogene TRBV3-2) and TRBJ2-2; D possibly corresponds to TRBD2 (7 bases). In germline, CDR1 is LGHDT, CDR2 YNNKEL (reference sequence). V lost 1 base, J lost 6 bases, and 12 bases lay in between. The CDR3 consists of 15 residues. This CDR3 is CASSQAGGQSGELFF. The CDR3 DNA reads TGTGCCAGCAGCCAAGCGGGGGGCCAGTCCGGGGAGCTGTTTTTT.

The chain recombines TRBV10-3 with TRBJ2-6; possible D gene TRBD2, 6 bases. With 2 bases removed from V and 0 bases from J, the gap between germline ends came to 14 bases. CDR1 ENHRY and CDR2 SYGVKD come from the germline V gene. CDR3 size: 18 residues. CDR3 nucleotides: TGTGCCATCAGTGAGCCTGCGGGACGGACCTCTGGGGCCAACGTCCTGACTTTC. This sequence encodes CAISEPAGRTSGANVLTF.

The CDR3: CASSLWGSGTEAFF. CDR3 nucleotide sequence: TGTGCCAGCAGCTTATGGGGTAGCGGCACTGAAGCTTTCTTT. This chain joins TRBV11-2 and TRBJ1-1; D not certain. Germline CDR1 SGHAT, CDR2 FQNNGV. V lost 2 bases, J lost 4 bases, and 11 bases lay in between. This CDR3 is built from 14 residues. Together with reference TRBV11-2 and TRBJ1-1, the CDR3 gives the full variable domain: EAGVAQSPRYKIIEKRQSVAFWCNPISGHATLYWYQQILGQGPKLLIQFQNNGVVDDSQLPKDRFSAERLKGVDSTLKIQPAKLEDSAVYLCASSLWGSGTEAFFGQGTRLTVV.

The V gene is TRBV2, the J gene TRBJ1-5; D gene unclear. With 7 bases removed from V and 2 bases from J, the gap between germline ends came to 6 bases. In germline, CDR1 is SNHLY, CDR2 FYNNEI. The CDR3 loop spans 12 amino acids. CDR3 amino acids: CASKQGNQPQHF. DNA of the CDR3: TGTGCCAGCAAGCAGGGCAATCAGCCCCAGCATTTT.

This sequence joins TRBV29-1 and TRBJ2-1, with 10 bases identical to TRBD2. Losses at the gene ends were 5 bases for V and 8 bases for J; bases not matched to a gene: 12. This CDR3 is 15 amino acids long. Germline lookup yields CDR1 SQVTM and CDR2 ANQGSEA. In DNA form, the CDR3 reads TGCAGCGTTATCCCCGGACTAGCGGCTCGGGATGAGCAGTTCTTC. It is translated as CSVIPGLAARDEQFF.

This clone is labeled medium-sized. The chain combines TRBV2 with TRBJ1-5; 8 nucleotides match TRBD1. The CDR3 contains 15 residues. Trimming at V came to 8 bases and at J to 4 bases, leaving 10 bases not matched to a gene. Per germline, CDR1 SNHLY and CDR2 FYNNEI. This CDR3 reads CASEDDRGGNQPQHF. The CDR3 DNA is TGTGCCAGCGAGGATGACAGGGGAGGGAATCAGCCCCAGCATTTT.